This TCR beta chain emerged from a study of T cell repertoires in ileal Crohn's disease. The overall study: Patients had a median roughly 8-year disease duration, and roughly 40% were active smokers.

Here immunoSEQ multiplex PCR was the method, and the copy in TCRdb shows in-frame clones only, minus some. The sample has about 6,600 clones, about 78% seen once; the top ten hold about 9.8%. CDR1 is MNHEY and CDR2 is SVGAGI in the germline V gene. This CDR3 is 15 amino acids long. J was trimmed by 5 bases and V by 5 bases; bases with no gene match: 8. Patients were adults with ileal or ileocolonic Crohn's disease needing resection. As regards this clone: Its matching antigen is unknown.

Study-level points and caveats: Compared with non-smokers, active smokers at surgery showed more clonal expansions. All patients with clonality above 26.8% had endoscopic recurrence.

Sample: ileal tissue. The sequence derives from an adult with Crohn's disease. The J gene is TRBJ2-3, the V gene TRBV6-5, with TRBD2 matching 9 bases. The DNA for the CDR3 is TGTGCCAGCAGTCATAGCGGGGGCCGGGGAGATACGCAGTATTTT. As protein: CASSHSGGRGDTQYF.